The T cell receptor beta chain described here comes from a study of OX40 agonist ivuxolimab in advanced cancers. The wider study: Ivuxolimab, an agonist antibody against OX40 (CD134), was given to patients. General study findings and limits: Low levels of normalized T-cell clonal expansion also appeared in some nonresponders.

Prior autoimmune disease or systemic immunosuppression barred patients. Comments on this clone: Antigen unknown.

Generated by immunoSEQ multiplex PCR, the TCRdb table keeps only in-frame clones and is missing some. This table has some 130,000 clones, approximately 90% appearing once. The germline V gene has CDR1 GTSNPN and CDR2 SVGIG (reference sequence). V was cut by 5 bases and J by 7 bases, with 15 bases left in between. CDR3 length: 13 residues. This material consisted of CD4+ or CD8+ T cells sorted from blood, taken in a trial of the OX40 agonist ivuxolimab. V usage is TRBV30 and J usage is TRBJ1-5; D gene uncertain. The TCR originated in an adult with an advanced solid tumor such as melanoma, head and neck, liver or kidney cancer. The CDR3 reads CAWESEGGQPQHF. The CDR3 region has the DNA TGTGCCTGGGAGAGTGAGGGAGGGCAGCCCCAGCATTTT.